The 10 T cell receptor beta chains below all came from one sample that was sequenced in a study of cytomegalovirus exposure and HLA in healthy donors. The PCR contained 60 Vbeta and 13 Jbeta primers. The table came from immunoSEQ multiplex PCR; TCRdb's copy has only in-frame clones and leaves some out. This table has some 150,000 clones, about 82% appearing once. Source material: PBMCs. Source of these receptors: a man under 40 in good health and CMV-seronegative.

In nucleotides, the CDR3 is TGTGCCAGCAGTTACGCCGACAGGGGGGCCCTCCACTTT. The encoded protein is CASSYADRGALHF. The V call is TRBV6-5, the J call TRBJ1-6, with 9 bases identical to TRBD1. Germline CDR1 is MNHEY and CDR2 is SVGAGI. The CDR3 totals 13 residues. J lost 14 bases, V lost 2 bases, and 4 bases had no gene match.

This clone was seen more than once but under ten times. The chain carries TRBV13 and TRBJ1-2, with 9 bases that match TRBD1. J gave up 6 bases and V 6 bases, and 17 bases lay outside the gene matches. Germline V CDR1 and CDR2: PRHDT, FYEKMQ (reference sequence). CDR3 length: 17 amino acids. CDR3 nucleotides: TGTGCCAGCAGTTCTAAACAGGGGGCTGCCTGGATGAATGGCTACACCTTC. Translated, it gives CASSSKQGAAWMNGYTF.

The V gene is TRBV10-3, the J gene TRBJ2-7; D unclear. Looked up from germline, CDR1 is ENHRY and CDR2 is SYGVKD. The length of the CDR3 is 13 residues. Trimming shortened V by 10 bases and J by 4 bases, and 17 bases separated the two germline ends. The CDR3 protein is CATQVTQTYEQYF. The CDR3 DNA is TGTGCCACGCAGGTCACCCAAACGTACGAGCAGTACTTC.

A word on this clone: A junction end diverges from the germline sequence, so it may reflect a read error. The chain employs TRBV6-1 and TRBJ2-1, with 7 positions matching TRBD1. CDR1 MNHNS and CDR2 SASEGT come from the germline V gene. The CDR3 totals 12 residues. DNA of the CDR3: TGTGCCAGCAATGAAATGTGGGACAGGCAGTTCTTC. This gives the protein CASNEMWDRQFF.

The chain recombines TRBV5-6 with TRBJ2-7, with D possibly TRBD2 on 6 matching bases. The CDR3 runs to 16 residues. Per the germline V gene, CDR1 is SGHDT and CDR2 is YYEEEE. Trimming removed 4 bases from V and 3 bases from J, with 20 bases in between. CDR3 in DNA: TGTGCCAGCAGCGCAGGTACCGGGACTCTCATCTACGAGCAGTACTTC. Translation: CASSAGTGTLIYEQYF. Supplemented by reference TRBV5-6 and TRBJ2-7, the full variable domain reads DAGVTQSPTHLIKTRGQQVTLRCSPKSGHDTVSWYQQALGQGPQFIFQYYEEEERQRGNFPDRFSGHQFPNYSSELNVNALLLGDSALYLCASSAGTGTLIYEQYFGPGTRLTVT.

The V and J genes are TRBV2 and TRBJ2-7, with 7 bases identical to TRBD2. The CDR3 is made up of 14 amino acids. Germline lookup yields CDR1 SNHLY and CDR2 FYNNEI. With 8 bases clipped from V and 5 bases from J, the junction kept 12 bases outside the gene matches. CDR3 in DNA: TGTGCCAGCCTCCCTCCGGGGGGTGTTAACGAGCAGTACTTC. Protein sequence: CASLPPGGVNEQYF.

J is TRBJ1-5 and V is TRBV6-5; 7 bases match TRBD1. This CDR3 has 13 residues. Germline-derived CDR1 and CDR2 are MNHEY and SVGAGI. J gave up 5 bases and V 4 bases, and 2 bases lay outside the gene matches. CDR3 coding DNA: TGTGCCAGCAGTTCCACAGGGGATCAGCCCCAGCATTTT. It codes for CASSSTGDQPQHF.

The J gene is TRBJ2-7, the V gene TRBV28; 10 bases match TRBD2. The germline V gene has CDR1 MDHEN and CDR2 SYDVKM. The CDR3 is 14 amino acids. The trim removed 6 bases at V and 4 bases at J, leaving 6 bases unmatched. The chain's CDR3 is CASRERGGRYEQYF. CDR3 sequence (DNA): TGTGCCAGCAGAGAGCGGGGGGGTCGATACGAGCAGTACTTC. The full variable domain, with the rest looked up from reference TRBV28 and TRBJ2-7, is DVKVTQSSRYLVKRTGEKVFLECVQDMDHENMFWYRQDPGLGLRLIYFSYDVKMKEKGDIPEGYSVSREKKERFSLILESASTNQTSMYLCASRERGGRYEQYFGPGTRLTVT.

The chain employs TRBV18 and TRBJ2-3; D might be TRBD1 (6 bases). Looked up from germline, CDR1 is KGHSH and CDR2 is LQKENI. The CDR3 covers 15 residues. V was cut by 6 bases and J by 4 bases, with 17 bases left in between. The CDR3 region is CASSTWTVRSDTQYF. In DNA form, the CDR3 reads TGTGCCAGCTCTACCTGGACAGTACGATCAGATACGCAGTATTTT. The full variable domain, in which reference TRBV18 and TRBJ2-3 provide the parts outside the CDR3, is NAGVMQNPRHLVRRRGQEARLRCSPMKGHSHVYWYRQLPEEGLKFMVYLQKENIIDESGMPKERFSAEFPKEGPSILRIQQVVRGDSAAYFCASSTWTVRSDTQYFGPGTRLTVL.

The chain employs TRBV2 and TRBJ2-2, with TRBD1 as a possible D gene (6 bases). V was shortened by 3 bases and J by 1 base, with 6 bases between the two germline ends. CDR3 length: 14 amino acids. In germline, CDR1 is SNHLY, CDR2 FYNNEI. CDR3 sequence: CASSDRGNTGELFF. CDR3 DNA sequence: TGTGCCAGCAGTGACAGGGGGAACACCGGGGAGCTGTTTTTT. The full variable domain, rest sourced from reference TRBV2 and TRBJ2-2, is EPEVTQTPSHQVTQMGQEVILRCVPISNHLYFYWYRQILGQKVEFLVSFYNNEISEKSEIFDDQFSVERPDGSNFTLKIRSTKLEDSAMYFCASSDRGNTGELFFGEGSRLTVL.